This T cell receptor beta chain was sequenced in a study of CD8+CD57+ T cells in acquired aplastic anemia. V dropped 8 bases and J dropped 1 base, with 11 bases sitting between them. CDR3 length: 13 amino acids. CDR1 is LNHDA and CDR2 is SQIVND in the germline V gene (reference sequence). Only patients with CD8+CD57+ cell expansion on flow cytometry were chosen for sequencing. Genomic DNA, serving as template, underwent TCR beta VDJ and CDR3 profiling. MiXCR was run by TCRdb on the reads, yielding one entry per CDR3 protein. The sample carries 150,000 to 180,000 distinct CDR3 sequences, about 54% recorded once.

The clonotype comes from a human donor with aplastic anemia. Source material: sorted CD4+, CD8+, or CD8+CD57+ T cells (not recorded which) from PBMCs. J is TRBJ2-5 and V is TRBV19; D is unresolved. CDR3 sequence: CASGWAIQETQYF. The CDR3, as DNA: TGTGCCAGTGGGTGGGCCATCCAAGAGACCCAGTACTTC.